Below are 32 T cell receptor beta chains sequenced from a single sample in a study of regulatory T cells in long-lasting Graves disease (dated by TCRdb to the early 2020s). Library preparation used multiplex PCR. Sequencing instrument: Illumina HiSeq 4000. TCR beta libraries were built with iRepertoire HTBI primers and Arm-PCR amplification of CDR3 regions. TCRdb itself trimmed the public reads at Q25 with fastp, ran MiXCR and retained productive beta chains. Rows merge per CDR3 protein into single entries with the most common DNA and genes. Across this sample there are hundreds of thousands of distinct CDR3 sequences, with approximately 23% seen only once. Jointly, the top ten make up 13% of the sample. The time point label corresponds to: persistent/refractory GD, antithyroid drugs over 5 years with positive TRAb. For both TCR sequencing and RNA sequencing, RNA was extracted from PBMCs using TRIzol.

The material was peripheral blood mononuclear cells (PBMCs), obtained when the disease was refractory, from a patient treated with antithyroid drugs. The origin of the receptors is a female donor with Graves disease.

This clonotype was observed many times. The chain links TRBV6-1 to TRBJ1-4; no clear D gene. V was trimmed by 5 bases and J by 5 bases, leaving 6 bases between them. The CDR3 totals 12 residues. CDR1 and CDR2 from the germline V gene are MNHNS and SASEGT. The chain's CDR3 is CASSRVNEKLFF. CDR3 sequence (DNA): TGTGCCAGCAGTAGGGTAAATGAAAAACTGTTTTTT.

This clonotype appeared many times. The chain recombines TRBV6-1 with TRBJ1-1; tentatively, D is TRBD1 (5 bases). Deletions cut 6 bases from V and 5 bases from J, with 13 bases between. CDR3 size: 13 residues. Germline CDR1 is MNHNS and CDR2 is SASEGT. CDR3 bases: TGTGCCAGCAGAGAGGCCGGGGGTACTGAAGCTTTCTTT. Encoded protein: CASREAGGTEAFF.

The rearrangement uses TRBV5-5 and TRBJ2-2; 14 bases match TRBD2. Unmatched junction bases numbered 1, after V lost 3 bases and J lost 0 bases. Germline lookup yields CDR1 SGHKS and CDR2 YYEKEE (reference sequence). This CDR3 has 17 residues. DNA of the CDR3: TGTGCCAGCAGCTCGGGACTAGCGGGAGCGAACACCGGGGAGCTGTTTTTT. This sequence encodes CASSSGLAGANTGELFF.

This chain joins TRBV7-3 and TRBJ2-2, with D tentatively TRBD1 (6 bases). V was trimmed by 5 bases and J by 1 base, leaving 11 bases between them. Germline lookup yields CDR1 SGHTA and CDR2 FQGTGA. The length of the CDR3 is 15 residues. The CDR3 nucleotides are TGTGCCAGCAGCGGCCCGGGACAGAACACCGGGGAGCTGTTTTTT. It translates to CASSGPGQNTGELFF.

This clonotype was counted many times. The gene calls are TRBV2 and TRBJ1-2; D remains unclear. The CDR3 covers 13 residues. Germline loops: CDR1 SNHLY, CDR2 FYNNEI. Trimming removed 4 bases at V and 1 base at J, with 7 bases between. The CDR3 is CASSAVDNYGYTF. In DNA form, the CDR3 reads TGTGCCAGCAGTGCAGTAGATAACTATGGCTACACCTTC.

This clonotype was detected a few times. The chain uses TRBV19 and TRBJ2-2, with 9 bases identical to TRBD1. The germline gives CDR1 LNHDA, CDR2 SQIVND (reference sequence). V lost 4 bases, J lost 2 bases, and 5 bases stayed unmatched. The CDR3 spans 16 residues. Here the CDR3 DNA reads TGTGCCAGTAGTACCGGGACAGGGAGTAACACCGGGGAGCTGTTTTTT. Its protein product is CASSTGTGSNTGELFF.

In its sample, this clonotype was seen many times. The chain has TRBV3-1 and TRBJ2-5; 7 positions match TRBD2. V shed 1 base and J 5 bases; nucleotides not matched to a gene: 4. Germline assignment: CDR1 LGHDT and CDR2 YNNKEL (reference sequence). The CDR3 covers 14 residues. CDR3 residues: CASSQAGGYETQYF. In DNA, the CDR3 is TGTGCCAGCAGCCAAGCGGGGGGATATGAGACCCAGTACTTC.

This clonotype appeared many times. The rearrangement links TRBV20-1 to TRBJ1-6, with 8 bases that match TRBD1. The CDR3 length is 13 residues. Germline V lookup: CDR1 DFQATT, CDR2 SNEGSKA (reference sequence). J lost 9 bases, V lost 6 bases, and 7 bases had no gene match. The CDR3 nucleotides are TGCAGTGCCCAGACAGGGGACGGTTCACCCCTCCACTTT. It specifies CSAQTGDGSPLHF.

This clonotype was counted at least ten times. The rearrangement links TRBV28 to TRBJ1-2; tentative D call: TRBD1 (6 bases). Germline lookup yields CDR1 MDHEN and CDR2 SYDVKM. The CDR3 is 14 amino acids. V was trimmed by 6 bases and J by 7 bases, leaving 18 bases between them. CDR3: CASRSPGALGGYTF. The DNA for the CDR3 is TGTGCCAGCAGGTCCCCAGGGGCTCTCGGTGGCTACACCTTC.

Concerning this clonotype: This may come from a read error, since a much larger clone is one base off. This sequence joins TRBV12-3 or TRBV12-4 and TRBJ1-2; 7 bases line up with TRBD1. This CDR3 has 17 residues. CDR3 in amino acids: CASNLQGKENRGYGYAF. In DNA form, the CDR3 reads TGTGCCAGCAACTTACAGGGGAAGGAAAATCGTGGCTATGGCTACGCCTTC.

The V and J genes are TRBV24-1 and TRBJ2-5; 11 bases map to TRBD2. J gave up 5 bases and V 10 bases, and 8 bases lay outside the gene matches. Germline CDR1 reads KGHDR; CDR2 reads SFDVKD. This CDR3 is built from 14 residues. The DNA of the CDR3 is TGTGCCACGAGTACCGGGACTAGCGGTGAGACCCAGTACTTC. Translation: CATSTGTSGETQYF.

This clonotype was detected a few times. The chain has TRBV19 and TRBJ1-1; D not certain. The germline V and J ends were trimmed by 6 bases and 4 bases, with 15 bases remaining between them. This CDR3 comprises 14 residues. CDR1 and CDR2 from the germline V gene are LNHDA and SQIVND (reference sequence). The CDR3 loop is CASSHFQRSTEAFF. CDR3 bases: TGTGCCAGTAGCCATTTCCAACGATCCACTGAAGCTTTCTTT. Based on the CDR3 plus reference TRBV19 and TRBJ1-1, the full variable domain is DGGITQSPKYLFRKEGQNVTLSCEQNLNHDAMYWYRQDPGQGLRLIYYSQIVNDFQKGDIAEGYSVSREKKESFPLTVTSAQKNPTAFYLCASSHFQRSTEAFFGQGTRLTVV.

The rearrangement uses TRBV19 and TRBJ1-2, with D uncertain. The CDR3 consists of 16 residues. V lost 4 bases and J lost 4, with 19 bases in between. The germline V gene encodes CDR1 LNHDA and CDR2 SQIVND (reference sequence). The CDR3 DNA sequence: TGTGCCAGTAGTAGCGCCCGGGAGCTTCATCGCTATGGCTACACCTTC. This translates into CASSSARELHRYGYTF. The full variable domain, its missing parts supplied by reference TRBV19 and TRBJ1-2, is DGGITQSPKYLFRKEGQNVTLSCEQNLNHDAMYWYRQDPGQGLRLIYYSQIVNDFQKGDIAEGYSVSREKKESFPLTVTSAQKNPTAFYLCASSSARELHRYGYTFGSGTRLTVV.

This clonotype came up many times. This chain links TRBV28 with TRBJ1-2; tentatively, D is TRBD1 (5 bases). V dropped 3 bases and J dropped 4 bases, with 15 bases sitting between them. The CDR3 extends over 15 amino acids. CDR1 MDHEN and CDR2 SYDVKM come from the germline V gene. CDR3 sequence (DNA): TGTGCCAGCAGTTTGCCCAGGGACCTGATCTATGGCTACACCTTC. Encoded protein: CASSLPRDLIYGYTF.

J is TRBJ2-4 and V is TRBV20-1, with D possibly matching TRBD1 (6 bases). The germline V gene has CDR1 DFQATT and CDR2 SNEGSKA (reference sequence). V dropped 2 bases and J dropped 0 bases, with 11 bases sitting between them. This CDR3 contains 15 residues. The CDR3: CSARQGILAKNIQYF. The DNA for the CDR3 is TGCAGTGCTAGACAGGGGATCCTAGCCAAAAACATTCAGTACTTC.

In its sample, this clonotype was seen many times. The CDR3 region has the DNA TGTGCCAGCACCCGGCAGGCAAGCGAGACCCAGTACTTC. It codes for CASTRQASETQYF. The rearrangement uses TRBV12-3 or TRBV12-4 and TRBJ2-5; D is undetermined. Trimming shortened V by 7 bases and J by 5 bases, and 14 bases separated the two germline ends. There are 13 residues in the CDR3.

This clonotype has ten or more counts. The chain employs TRBV6-5 and TRBJ2-5; 7 bases match TRBD1. Germline lookup yields CDR1 MNHEY and CDR2 SVGAGI. This CDR3 is 16 amino acids long. V was clipped by 3 bases and J by 4 bases; unmatched bases: 11. The CDR3: CASSYLDRALGETQYF. The CDR3, as DNA: TGTGCCAGCAGTTATCTCGACAGGGCCCTGGGAGAGACCCAGTACTTC.

This clonotype was detected many times. The rearrangement uses TRBV29-1 and TRBJ1-1, with TRBD1 matching 11 bases. The CDR3 sequence is 14 residues long. The V and J ends lost 3 bases and 5 bases, in that order; junction bases with no gene match: 5. Per the germline V gene, CDR1 is SQVTM and CDR2 is ANQGSEA. The CDR3 reads CSVEGTGGITEAFF. In nucleotides, the CDR3 is TGCAGCGTTGAGGGGACAGGGGGGATAACTGAAGCTTTCTTT.

This clonotype appeared many times. CDR3 residues: CASRLAGVSSYEQYF. CDR3 sequence (DNA): TGTGCCAGCAGGCTAGCGGGAGTATCCTCCTACGAGCAGTACTTC. The genes are TRBV28 and TRBJ2-7, with 10 bases aligning to TRBD2. Germline V lookup: CDR1 MDHEN, CDR2 SYDVKM. Trimming cost V 6 bases and J 0 bases; bases outside gene matches: 5. The CDR3 length is 15 residues.

This clonotype has at least ten counts. The chain employs TRBV9 and TRBJ2-7; 8 bases align to TRBD2. The germline V gene has CDR1 SGDLS and CDR2 YYNGEE. V lost 3 bases to trimming and J lost 2 bases; unmatched junction nucleotides: 4. The CDR3 runs 14 residues. In DNA, the CDR3 is TGTGCCAGCAGCGAGAGCGGGGGAGCCTACGAGCAGTACTTC. Encoded protein: CASSESGGAYEQYF.

In regard to this clonotype: At one boundary the junction diverges from the germline segment, which might be a read error. The gene calls are TRBV7-2 and TRBJ1-2; maybe TRBD1 (6 bases). CDR3 length equals 18 residues. Germline CDR1 SGHTA, CDR2 FQGNSA. Here the CDR3 DNA reads TGTGCCAGCAGCTTAGAGGGGGGAGGGGGTGCCGGAAAGGGTGGCTACGCCTTC. Translation: CASSLEGGGGAGKGGYAF.

This clonotype was seen ten or more times. The chain couples TRBV20-1 to TRBJ1-1; D not resolved. Germline values: CDR1 DFQATT, CDR2 SNEGSKA (reference sequence). CDR3 length equals 14 residues. The ends were cut back, 3 bases at V and 5 bases at J, with 16 bases in the middle. CDR3 sequence (DNA): TGCAGTGCTAGTCCCCCGGGAACGAGGACTGAAGCTTTCTTT. Its protein is CSASPPGTRTEAFF.

This clonotype was counted at least ten times. The chain links TRBV20-1 to TRBJ2-7; 7 bases map to TRBD2. This CDR3 is built from 13 residues. Germline-derived CDR1 and CDR2 are DFQATT and SNEGSKA (reference sequence). The V gene end was trimmed by 3 bases and the J gene end by 4 bases; junction bases not matched to a gene: 6. CDR3 residues: CSASGRERYEQYF. For the CDR3, the DNA is TGCAGTGCTAGTGGGCGGGAGCGGTACGAGCAGTACTTC.

This rearrangement joins TRBV12-3 or TRBV12-4 to TRBJ1-1; 9 bases map to TRBD1. This CDR3 contains 18 residues. The junction had 16 bases not matched to a gene; V was cut back by 7 bases and J by 1 base. The CDR3, as DNA: TGTGCCAGCACTCCCGGGACAGGGTATCCTGGCTGGAACACTGAAGCTTTCTTT. Translation: CASTPGTGYPGWNTEAFF.

The chain is built from TRBV19 and TRBJ1-2; possible D gene TRBD1, 5 bases. Deletions cut 11 bases from V and 5 bases from J, with 12 bases between. The CDR3 length is 11 residues. Germline lookup yields CDR1 LNHDA and CDR2 SQIVND (reference sequence). This CDR3 reads CAASGRYGYTF. Written as DNA, the CDR3 is TGTGCCGCATCAGGGCGGTATGGCTACACCTTC.

This clonotype came up many times. For the CDR3, the DNA is TGTGCCAGCAGCTGGGGCAGCGCCTACGAGCAGTACTTC. Encoded protein: CASSWGSAYEQYF. The chain carries TRBV7-2 and TRBJ2-7; D might be TRBD1 (5 bases). CDR1 and CDR2 from the germline V gene are SGHTA and FQGNSA. The CDR3 runs 13 residues. Deletions cut 4 bases from V and 2 bases from J, with 9 bases between. The entire variable domain, with the rest obtained from reference TRBV7-2 and TRBJ2-7, is as follows: GAGVSQSPSNKVTEKGKDVELRCDPISGHTALYWYRQSLGQGLEFLIYFQGNSAPDKSGLPSDRFSAERTGGSVSTLTIQRTQQEDSAVYLCASSWGSAYEQYFGPGTRLTVT.

The J gene is TRBJ2-5, the V gene TRBV15, with D hard to call. The CDR3 is 13 amino acids. Per germline, CDR1 LNHNV and CDR2 YYDKDF (reference sequence). The V end was cut by 4 bases, the J end by 5 bases, with 11 bases between. The CDR3 is CATSTWAGETQYF. In DNA, the CDR3 is TGTGCCACCAGCACCTGGGCCGGGGAGACCCAGTACTTC.

Of note for this clonotype: A much larger clone differs by one base, so this may be a read error. This chain joins TRBV10-3 and TRBJ1-1, with D uncertain. V was clipped by 6 bases and J by 1 base, with 15 bases between them. Germline V CDR1 and CDR2: ENHRY, SYGVKD. The CDR3 has 15 residues. In DNA, the CDR3 is TGTGCCATCAGCCTCCCGGTGCAGCAGAACACTGAAGCTTTCTTT. Protein: CAISLPVQQNTEAFF.

Ten or more counts support this clonotype. The rearrangement uses TRBV6-9 and TRBJ1-1; D might be TRBD1 (5 bases). The CDR3 totals 15 residues. The V and J ends lost 3 bases and 5 bases respectively, with 16 bases between them. CDR1 and CDR2 (germline): MNHGY, SVAAGI. CDR3 amino acids: CASSYSIGRGTEAFF. The CDR3 coding sequence is TGTGCCAGCAGTTACTCTATAGGGCGGGGGACTGAAGCTTTCTTT.

The rearrangement uses TRBV7-8 and TRBJ2-5; D is ambiguous. The CDR3 extends over 16 amino acids. Looked up from germline, CDR1 is SGHVS and CDR2 is FQNEAQ. Trimming took off 5 bases at V and 2 bases at J, with 18 bases between the two ends. DNA of the CDR3: TGTGCCAGCAGCCCCCGGCGCGTCCGCCCACAAGAGACCCAGTACTTC. The encoded protein is CASSPRRVRPQETQYF.

A word on this clonotype: One end of the junction is discordant with germline, which a read error may explain. This chain links TRBV7-3 with TRBJ2-2; perhaps D is TRBD1 or TRBD2 (5 bases each). This CDR3 is 15 amino acids long. CDR1 is SGHTA and CDR2 is FQGTGA in the germline V gene. The CDR3 nucleotides are TGTGCCAGCAGCGTAACCGGGACCCTCACCGGGGAGCTGTTTTTT. Amino acids: CASSVTGTLTGELFF.

At least ten counts were recorded for this clonotype. This chain connects TRBV20-1 to TRBJ1-2; TRBD1 is a possible D gene (5 bases). Trimming removed 0 bases at V and 8 bases at J, with 13 bases between. The germline V gene encodes CDR1 DFQATT and CDR2 SNEGSKA (reference sequence). This CDR3 is built from 13 residues. The CDR3 protein is CSAREAGERGYTF. The CDR3 coding sequence is TGCAGTGCTAGAGAGGCGGGGGAGCGCGGCTACACCTTC.